This TCR beta chain appears in the sequencing data of a study of cytomegalovirus exposure and HLA in healthy donors. In the case of this clone: Its antigen is currently unknown.

Findings and limits, study-wide: An analysis was carried out at a later point. It showed that HLA-associated TCR beta chains were more clonally expanded than equally common non-associated chains. With later analysis, a missense DCLRE1C variant became linked to TCR beta V- and J-gene trimming. In a later analysis, parvovirus B19, influenza, CMV and Epstein-Barr virus appeared linked to several top co-occurrence clusters. Donors belonging to an Asian-associated ancestry cluster reportedly showed fewer N-insertions in productive TCRs than the approximately 670-donor mean, according to what a later analysis found.

V gave up 6 bases and J gave up 1 base, with 12 bases separating them. Germline assignment: CDR1 SQVTM and CDR2 ANQGSEA. This CDR3 has 13 amino acids. PCR used 60 Vbeta primers and 13 Jbeta primers. Data came from immunoSEQ multiplex PCR; TCRdb stores just in-frame clones and leaves some out. Of about 110,000 clones listed, more than 65% are singletons. Sequencing was carried out using PBMCs. The receptor was isolated from a woman aged 25 to 39 in good health and CMV-seronegative. The chain has TRBV29-1 and TRBJ1-1, with D possibly matching TRBD1 (6 bases). In nucleotides, the CDR3 is TGCAGCGTGGGAACAGGGCAGAACACTGAAGCTTTCTTT. This sequence encodes CSVGTGQNTEAFF.